Below are 28 T cell receptor beta chains sequenced from a single sample in a study of blood T cell repertoires in COVID-19. Some clones are missing from TCRdb's copy, which holds only in-frame ones; the method was immunoSEQ multiplex PCR. The table includes 200,000 or so clones, around nine tenths detected once. The sample taken for sequencing was peripheral blood. Receptors originate from a man aged 65 to 79 with active or convalescent COVID-19.

This chain uses TRBV19 with TRBJ1-2; 9 bases match TRBD1. V lost 0 bases and J lost 2; bases outside the gene matches: 7. The CDR3 consists of 17 residues. From germline, CDR1 is LNHDA and CDR2 SQIVND (reference sequence). CDR3 in DNA: TGTGCCAGTAGTATAGATGGTGTTACAGGGGGCAACTATGGCTACACCTTC. As protein: CASSIDGVTGGNYGYTF.

V and J are TRBV15 and TRBJ1-5; the match to TRBD1 covers 7 bases. The V segment lost 5 bases and the J segment 0 bases; nucleotides outside the gene matches: 7. The CDR3 spans 16 residues. Germline CDR1 and CDR2: LNHNV and YYDKDF (reference sequence). Here the CDR3 reads CATSPGTAYSNQPQHF. CDR3 DNA: TGTGCCACCAGCCCCGGGACAGCTTATAGCAATCAGCCCCAGCATTTT.

The chain links TRBV4-3 to TRBJ2-6; possible D gene TRBD1, 6 bases. The CDR3 extends over 18 amino acids. Germline CDR1 reads LGHNA; CDR2 reads YSLEER. V lost 0 bases, J lost 0 bases, and 12 bases lay in between. CDR3 DNA sequence: TGCGCCAGCAGCCAAGAATGGGGACATTTCTCTGGGGCCAACGTCCTGACTTTC. It specifies CASSQEWGHFSGANVLTF.

The J gene is TRBJ1-6, the V gene TRBV3-1 (or the pseudogene TRBV3-2); TRBD1 matches at 8 bases. The CDR3 runs 15 residues. V lost 6 bases and J lost 6; bases outside the gene matches: 7. Germline V gene sequence: CDR1 LGHDT, CDR2 YNNKEL (reference sequence). The DNA of the CDR3 is TGTGCCAGCAGTACACCAGGGGGCCGTAATTCACCCCTCCACTTT. Its translation: CASSTPGGRNSPLHF.

This sequence joins TRBV10-1 and TRBJ2-2, with TRBD1 matching 7 bases. Germline V gene data show CDR1 as WNHNN and CDR2 as SYGVQD (reference sequence). The CDR3 covers 14 residues. The ends lost 6 bases at V and 4 bases at J; junction bases unmatched: 5. The CDR3 DNA is TGCGCCAGCAGGAGGGACAGAGGCACCGGGGAGCTGTTTTTT. It yields the protein CASRRDRGTGELFF.

V and J are TRBV7-2 and TRBJ2-2; D gene ambiguous. CDR3 length equals 16 residues. V gave up 1 base and J gave up 0 bases, with 9 bases separating them. Germline values: CDR1 SGHTA, CDR2 FQGNSA. The CDR3 nucleotides are TGTGCCAGCAGCTTAGACCGCAGCGCGAACACCGGGGAGCTGTTTTTT. This encodes CASSLDRSANTGELFF. The full variable domain, its missing parts supplied by reference TRBV7-2 and TRBJ2-2, is GAGVSQSPSNKVTEKGKDVELRCDPISGHTALYWYRQSLGQGLEFLIYFQGNSAPDKSGLPSDRFSAERTGGSVSTLTIQRTQQEDSAVYLCASSLDRSANTGELFFGEGSRLTVL.

The rearrangement joins TRBV14 to TRBJ2-1, with 12 bases lining up with TRBD2. Germline CDR1 reads SGHDN; CDR2 reads FVKESK. This CDR3 contains 17 residues. V lost 0 bases and J lost 10; bases outside the gene matches: 10. As DNA, the CDR3 is TGTGCCAGCAGCCAAGATCAGGGGACTAGCGGGTTTCGCGAGCAGTTCTTC. Its protein is CASSQDQGTSGFREQFF.

This chain joins TRBV9 and TRBJ1-1; D is unresolved. The CDR3 is made up of 13 amino acids. Deletions cut 5 bases from V and 4 bases from J, with 12 bases between. Germline CDR1 and CDR2: SGDLS and YYNGEE. The DNA of the CDR3 is TGTGCCAGCAGTGGTACATCGGGCACTGAAGCTTTCTTT. Its protein product is CASSGTSGTEAFF.

This chain uses TRBV30 with TRBJ2-5, with D maybe TRBD1 (8 bases). From germline, CDR1 is GTSNPN and CDR2 SVGIG (reference sequence). V was trimmed by 0 bases and J by 5 bases, leaving 10 bases between them. The CDR3 is 13 residues long. The CDR3 is CAWSVQGGETQYF. CDR3 in DNA: TGTGCCTGGAGTGTACAGGGGGGGGAGACCCAGTACTTC.

The V gene is TRBV6-2 or TRBV6-3, the J gene TRBJ2-1; D might be TRBD2 (6 bases). In germline, CDR1 is MNHEY, CDR2 SVGEGT. The CDR3 runs to 15 residues. The V and J ends lost 0 bases and 1 base respectively, with 7 bases between them. The chain's CDR3 is CASSYSAGSYNEQFF. CDR3 DNA sequence: TGTGCCAGCAGTTACTCTGCGGGATCCTACAATGAGCAGTTCTTC.

The rearrangement links TRBV3-1 (or the pseudogene TRBV3-2) to TRBJ1-1; no clear D. Trimming took off 4 bases at V and 6 bases at J, with 9 bases between the two ends. The V gene's germline CDR1 is LGHDT and CDR2 YNNKEL (reference sequence). The CDR3 runs 12 residues. The CDR3 bases are TGTGCCAGCAGCCTCCGCTACGCTGAAGCTTTCTTT. It codes for CASSLRYAEAFF.

In regard to this clone: The sample holds other DNA sequences that translate to the same CDR3. The chain joins TRBV6-5 to TRBJ2-3, with 10 positions matching TRBD2. The V and J ends lost 7 bases and 1 base, in that order; junction bases with no gene match: 2. Germline CDR1 reads MNHEY; CDR2 reads SVGAGI. The CDR3 spans 14 residues. The CDR3: CASILAGGTDTQYF. CDR3 bases: TGTGCCAGCATTCTAGCGGGGGGCACAGATACGCAGTATTTT.

The V call is TRBV21-1, the J call TRBJ2-3; the tabulated D call, TRBD1, remains unverified against the DNA. TRBV21-1 is labeled a pseudogene. CDR3 length equals 16 residues. The CDR3 region is CASSNRDRASTDTQYF. The CDR3 DNA sequence: TGTGCCAGCAGCAACCGGGACAGGGCTAGCACAGATACGCAGTATTTT.

The chain uses TRBV9 and TRBJ1-1, with a weak D call TRBD1 (6 bases). Germline V gene sequence: CDR1 SGDLS, CDR2 YYNGEE. V lost 4 bases and J 4 bases, leaving 11 bases between the germline ends. The CDR3 loop spans 13 amino acids. CDR3 amino acids: CASSQGQFTEAFF. The CDR3 region has the DNA TGTGCCAGCAGCCAAGGACAGTTCACTGAAGCTTTCTTT.

The V call is TRBV4-3, the J call TRBJ2-5, with TRBD2 as a possible D gene (6 bases). CDR3 size: 15 residues. CDR1 LGHNA and CDR2 YSLEER come from the germline V gene. Trimming removed 4 bases from V and 5 bases from J, with 17 bases in between. The CDR3 region has the DNA TGCGCCAGCAGCCTGGGAACGGGGCGGGGCGAGACCCAGTACTTC. Protein sequence: CASSLGTGRGETQYF.

The chain employs TRBV3-1 (or the pseudogene TRBV3-2) and TRBJ1-4; D is possibly TRBD1 (5 bases). CDR1 and CDR2 (germline): LGHDT, YNNKEL (reference sequence). Between the trimmed V and J ends, which lost 5 bases and 3 bases, there was a span of 10 bases. This CDR3 has 14 amino acids. The CDR3 DNA sequence: TGTGCCAGCAGCTCAGGGCTTTCTAATGAAAAACTGTTTTTT. It specifies CASSSGLSNEKLFF.

The CDR3 region has the DNA TGTGCCAGCAGTAGCGGGTACGAGCAGTACTTC. As protein: CASSSGYEQYF. The chain links TRBV27 to TRBJ2-7; possibly TRBD2 for D (6 bases). The CDR3 spans 11 residues. Germline CDR1 MNHEY, CDR2 SMNVEV (reference sequence). The V and J ends lost 5 bases and 4 bases respectively, with 6 bases between them.

V usage is TRBV5-4 and J usage is TRBJ2-5, with a weak D call TRBD2 (5 bases). Germline CDR1 reads SGHNT; CDR2 reads YYREEE (reference sequence). Between the trimmed V and J ends, which lost 2 bases and 3 bases, there was a span of 8 bases. The length of the CDR3 is 13 residues. The CDR3 spells CASSFRGEETQYF. Written as DNA, the CDR3 is TGTGCCAGCAGCTTCCGGGGAGAAGAGACCCAGTACTTC.

The CDR3 sequence: CAGGLQPQDTQYF. CDR3 nucleotides: TGCGCCGGCGGGCTACAGCCTCAAGATACGCAGTATTTT. The chain couples TRBV5-1 to TRBJ2-3, with TRBD2 as a possible D gene (5 bases). Trimming shortened V by 10 bases and J by 5 bases, and 17 bases separated the two germline ends. Per the germline V gene, CDR1 is SGHRS and CDR2 is YFSETQ. The CDR3 contains 13 residues.

This sequence joins TRBV28 and TRBJ1-4; 8 bases fit TRBD1. V dropped 4 bases and J dropped 7; count of bases not matched to a gene: 8. Per the germline V gene, CDR1 is MDHEN and CDR2 is SYDVKM. The CDR3 sequence is 15 residues long. The CDR3 sequence: CASSYGQGGGEKLFF. The CDR3 DNA reads TGTGCCAGCAGTTACGGACAGGGAGGTGGTGAAAAACTGTTTTTT.

The chain employs TRBV5-6 and TRBJ2-7; a possible D gene is TRBD1 (6 bases). This CDR3 has 12 amino acids. V gave up 2 bases and J gave up 7 bases, with 10 bases separating them. CDR1 SGHDT and CDR2 YYEEEE come from the germline V gene. CDR3 in DNA: TGTGCCAGCAGCTTCGGGACACTTGAGCAGTACTTC. It translates to CASSFGTLEQYF.

V gene TRBV6-2 or TRBV6-3 combines with J gene TRBJ1-1; 10 bases are shared with TRBD1. The CDR3 loop spans 17 amino acids. Germline CDR1 and CDR2: MNHEY and SVGEGT. V lost 2 bases, J lost 5 bases, and 11 bases stayed unmatched. CDR3 sequence reads: CASSYPTGQGRWTEAFF. Written as DNA, the CDR3 is TGTGCCAGCAGTTACCCCACGGGACAGGGGAGGTGGACTGAAGCTTTCTTT.

The chain joins TRBV29-1 to TRBJ2-5; D might be TRBD1 (5 bases). The CDR3 is 15 residues long. V was shortened by 7 bases and J by 1 base, with 19 bases between the two germline ends. The germline gives CDR1 SQVTM, CDR2 ANQGSEA. The CDR3 nucleotides read TGCAGCGCCAAACACAAAAGACAGCCCCAAGAGACCCAGTACTTC. Its translation is CSAKHKRQPQETQYF.

This chain uses TRBV12-5 with TRBJ2-1, with 8 bases that match TRBD1. CDR1 LGHNT and CDR2 FRNRAP come from the germline V gene. The CDR3 has 16 amino acids. Losses at the gene ends were 6 bases for V and 0 bases for J; bases not matched to a gene: 7. The CDR3 protein is CASGRVTGGSYNEQFF. The CDR3 nucleotides read TGTGCTAGTGGCCGAGTCACAGGGGGCTCCTACAATGAGCAGTTCTTC.

The rearrangement links TRBV5-6 to TRBJ1-5; D is perhaps TRBD1 (6 bases). The V and J ends lost 3 bases and 0 bases respectively, with 13 bases between them. The CDR3 consists of 16 residues. Germline assignment: CDR1 SGHDT and CDR2 YYEEEE. The CDR3 DNA is TGTGCCAGCAGCTCTGGGACAACCTATAGCAATCAGCCCCAGCATTTT. Its protein product is CASSSGTTYSNQPQHF.

The J gene is TRBJ2-1, the V gene TRBV10-3, with 10 bases matching TRBD2. From germline, CDR1 is ENHRY and CDR2 SYGVKD. V trimming: 6 bases; J trimming: 2 bases; junction bases outside the gene matches: 4. This CDR3 is 15 amino acids long. CDR3 coding DNA: TGTGCCATCAGAATAGCGGGAGGCGCCTACAATGAGCAGTTCTTC. It translates to CAIRIAGGAYNEQFF.

In DNA form, the CDR3 reads TGTGCCAGCAGTTTCTCAGCTATTAATTCACCCCTCCACTTT. As protein: CASSFSAINSPLHF. The chain combines TRBV6-2 or TRBV6-3 with TRBJ1-6; no definite D call. Germline V lookup: CDR1 MNHEY, CDR2 SVGEGT. The CDR3 is 14 amino acids. The V and J ends lost 4 bases and 6 bases respectively, with 10 bases between them.

The chain couples TRBV28 to TRBJ2-5; no reliable D call. Germline V gene sequence: CDR1 MDHEN, CDR2 SYDVKM. This CDR3 is 13 amino acids long. V lost 7 bases, J lost 2 bases, and 11 bases lay in between. CDR3 nucleotides: TGTGCCAGCACCTTGGGCACTCAAGAGACCCAGTACTTC. Its protein product is CASTLGTQETQYF.